Below, 23 T cell receptor beta chains from the same sample are listed, as sequenced in a study of blood T cell repertoires in COVID-19. Profiled with immunoSEQ multiplex PCR; TCRdb holds only in-frame clones, not every one. The table records 250,000 to 350,000 clones, about nine tenths of them present only once. Sequencing input: peripheral blood. These receptors were obtained from a woman in her 50s with COVID-19, enrolled during active disease.

The CDR3 protein is CAWRGPGQGSGANVLTF. CDR3 DNA sequence: TGTGCCTGGAGGGGGCCGGGACAGGGCTCTGGGGCCAACGTCCTGACTTTC. The chain uses TRBV30 and TRBJ2-6; TRBD1 matches 9 bases. The V and J ends lost 3 bases and 0 bases, in that order; junction bases with no gene match: 6. Germline CDR1 is GTSNPN and CDR2 is SVGIG (reference sequence). The CDR3 sequence is 17 residues long.

The rearrangement joins TRBV7-9 to TRBJ2-7, with TRBD1 identical over 11 bases. This CDR3 is built from 15 residues. Per the germline V gene, CDR1 is SEHNR and CDR2 is FQNEAQ (reference sequence). The V segment lost 4 bases and the J segment 2 bases; nucleotides outside the gene matches: 4. DNA of the CDR3: TGTGCCAGCAGCTCGGGACAGGGGGGGCCCTACGAGCAGTACTTC. It specifies CASSSGQGGPYEQYF.

The count of this clone is one. The CDR3 here is CASSPYTGSGANVLTF. In nucleotides, the CDR3 is TGTGCCAGCAGCCCCTACACAGGGTCTGGGGCCAACGTCCTGACTTTC. V gene TRBV5-5 combines with J gene TRBJ2-6; tentatively, D is TRBD1 (6 bases). V lost 4 bases to trimming and J lost 1 base, with 12 bases between them. The germline V gene encodes CDR1 SGHKS and CDR2 YYEKEE (reference sequence). The CDR3 spans 16 residues.

The gene calls are TRBV5-8 and TRBJ1-1; 12 nucleotides agree with TRBD1. The germline gives CDR1 SGHTS, CDR2 YDEGEE. The length of the CDR3 is 15 residues. V lost 5 bases, J lost 5 bases, and 7 bases stayed unmatched. The CDR3 DNA is TGTGCCAGCAGAACGGGACAGGGGGCCGGAACTGAAGCTTTCTTT. Its translation is CASRTGQGAGTEAFF.

The V call is TRBV19, the J call TRBJ2-1, with D uncertain. CDR1 LNHDA and CDR2 SQIVND come from the germline V gene (reference sequence). Trimming removed 4 bases from V and 7 bases from J, with 17 bases in between. This CDR3 is built from 15 residues. CDR3 DNA sequence: TGTGCCAGTAGTACCAGTATCTCGGGTTCAAATGAGCAGTTCTTC. Translated, it gives CASSTSISGSNEQFF.

In this sample, this clone turned up a few times. The chain recombines TRBV19 with TRBJ1-1; the D is unclear. V shed 4 bases and J shed 2 bases, with 8 bases lying between them. Per germline, CDR1 LNHDA and CDR2 SQIVND (reference sequence). This CDR3 is 13 amino acids long. The CDR3 coding sequence is TGTGCCAGTAGTAACGGGTTTAACACTGAAGCTTTCTTT. Residues: CASSNGFNTEAFF.

CDR3 DNA sequence: TGTGCCAGCAGCTTAGTAATACTAGCGGGAGTCCCCGGGGAGCTGTTTTTT. Translated, it gives CASSLVILAGVPGELFF. The V and J genes are TRBV7-8 and TRBJ2-2; 11 nucleotides align to TRBD2. V was clipped by 1 base and J by 6 bases; unmatched bases: 7. The CDR3 spans 17 residues. Germline V lookup: CDR1 SGHVS, CDR2 FQNEAQ.

CDR3 sequence reads: CASGSGHTREQYF. CDR3 DNA sequence: TGTGCCAGCGGCTCGGGACACACGAGGGAGCAGTACTTC. The chain joins TRBV28 to TRBJ2-7; a possible D gene is TRBD1 (6 bases). V lost 8 bases and J 7 bases, leaving 18 bases between the germline ends. CDR1 and CDR2 (germline): MDHEN, SYDVKM. The CDR3 sequence is 13 residues long.

This clone was picked up a small number of times. The rearrangement uses TRBV11-2 and TRBJ1-5, with a weak D call TRBD1 (6 bases). Trimming took 5 bases from V and 0 from J, leaving 11 bases between them. The CDR3 contains 15 residues. From germline, CDR1 is SGHAT and CDR2 FQNNGV. CDR3 sequence (DNA): TGTGCCAGCAGCATCACAGGGTCTAGCAATCAGCCCCAGCATTTT. Encoded protein: CASSITGSSNQPQHF.

In this sample, this clone turned up a few times. The chain couples TRBV4-2 to TRBJ1-3; D unclear. The CDR3 length is 19 residues. V dropped 0 bases and J dropped 3 bases, with 21 bases sitting between them. The germline V gene has CDR1 LGHNA and CDR2 YNFKEQ. The CDR3 DNA sequence: TGTGCCAGCAGCCAAGATCCCCTCACGGGTAATGGTTTTGGAAACACCATATATTTT. Encoded protein: CASSQDPLTGNGFGNTIYF.

The V and J genes are TRBV11-3 and TRBJ2-1; TRBD2 agrees at 8 bases. Germline CDR1 is SGHNT and CDR2 is YENEEA. The V and J ends lost 5 bases and 7 bases, in that order; junction bases with no gene match: 7. This CDR3 is built from 14 residues. The CDR3 coding sequence is TGTGCCAGCAGCCGGCTAGCGGGTAATAATGAGCAGTTCTTC. This sequence encodes CASSRLAGNNEQFF.

This clone was picked up one time. This chain connects TRBV18 to TRBJ2-7, with unresolved D. Germline-derived CDR1 and CDR2 are KGHSH and LQKENI. V shed 2 bases and J shed 4 bases, with 9 bases lying between them. The CDR3 sequence is 13 residues long. As DNA, the CDR3 is TGTGCCAGCTCACCAGCGGCAGCGTACGAGCAGTACTTC. It is translated as CASSPAAAYEQYF.

The genes are TRBV29-1 and TRBJ1-6, with 9 bases fitting TRBD1. Germline lookup yields CDR1 SQVTM and CDR2 ANQGSEA. The CDR3 has 13 amino acids. V shed 4 bases and J 10 bases; nucleotides not matched to a gene: 5. The CDR3: CSVGDRVQSPLHF. The CDR3 coding sequence is TGCAGCGTTGGGGACAGGGTGCAATCACCCCTCCACTTT. Full variable domain (outside the CDR3, taken from reference TRBV29-1 and TRBJ1-6): SAVISQKPSRDICQRGTSLTIQCQVDSQVTMMFWYRQQPGQSLTLIATANQGSEATYESGFVIDKFPISRPNLTFSTLTVSNMSPEDSSIYLCSVGDRVQSPLHFGNGTRLTVT.

This clone was recorded once. Other DNA sequences in this specimen translate into the identical CDR3. This rearrangement joins TRBV5-4 to TRBJ2-1; perhaps TRBD2 as D (7 bases). V lost 4 bases to trimming and J lost 9 bases, with 17 bases between them. Germline-derived CDR1 and CDR2 are SGHNT and YYREEE (reference sequence). CDR3 length: 14 amino acids. CDR3 amino acids: CASSLRGGVGEQFF. CDR3 DNA sequence: TGTGCCAGCAGCCTCCGAGGGGGGGTAGGTGAGCAGTTCTTC. The full variable domain, its missing parts supplied by reference TRBV5-4 and TRBJ2-1, is ETGVTQSPTHLIKTRGQQVTLRCSSQSGHNTVSWYQQALGQGPQFIFQYYREEENGRGNFPPRFSGLQFPNYSSELNVNALELDDSALYLCASSLRGGVGEQFFGPGTRLTVL.

The chain employs TRBV6-5 and TRBJ1-1; the D gene is possibly TRBD1 (6 bases). Germline V lookup: CDR1 MNHEY, CDR2 SVGAGI. Trimming removed 10 bases at V and 4 bases at J, with 16 bases between. CDR3 length: 13 amino acids. The CDR3 loop reads CATGGRGGTEAFF. CDR3 in DNA: TGTGCCACCGGAGGGAGGGGGGGCACTGAAGCTTTCTTT.

The rearrangement uses TRBV18 and TRBJ1-4, with D perhaps matching TRBD1 (6 bases). CDR1 and CDR2 (germline): KGHSH, LQKENI. This CDR3 contains 15 residues. Deletions cut 3 bases from V and 3 bases from J, with 11 bases between. This CDR3 reads CASSPGAGANEKLFF. CDR3 bases: TGTGCCAGCTCACCGGGGGCTGGCGCTAATGAAAAACTGTTTTTT.

V and J are TRBV7-2 and TRBJ1-1; D gene ambiguous. The CDR3 contains 15 residues. Germline V gives CDR1 SGHTA, CDR2 FQGNSA. V was clipped by 2 bases and J by 1 base, with 11 bases between them. The CDR3 region is CASSLNLNRNTEAFF. DNA for the CDR3: TGTGCCAGCAGCTTAAATCTAAATCGGAACACTGAAGCTTTCTTT.

The chain employs TRBV3-1 (or the pseudogene TRBV3-2) and TRBJ1-2; D uncertain. The CDR3 length is 14 residues. The germline CDR1 and CDR2 sequences are LGHDT and YNNKEL (reference sequence). Trimming cost V 1 base and J 1 base, with 7 bases left between them. The CDR3 spells CASSQGPGNYGYTF. CDR3 sequence (DNA): TGTGCCAGCAGCCAAGGCCCGGGTAACTATGGCTACACCTTC.

The V and J genes are TRBV6-5 and TRBJ2-7; 9 nucleotides line up with TRBD1. Trimming removed 10 bases from V and 2 bases from J; junction bases left unmatched: 6. CDR1 is MNHEY and CDR2 is SVGAGI in the germline V gene. The CDR3 contains 13 residues. CDR3 in DNA: TGTGCCACCAGCCGGGACAGGGCCTACGAGCAGTACTTC. It codes for CATSRDRAYEQYF.

V and J are TRBV7-3 and TRBJ2-3, with 7 nucleotides matching TRBD2. This CDR3 has 17 residues. Germline CDR1 and CDR2: SGHTA and FQGTGA. J lost 1 base, V lost 2 bases, and 9 bases had no gene match. In DNA form, the CDR3 reads TGTGCCAGCAGCTTAGGGGGACTACCGGGCGGCACAGATACGCAGTATTTT. Translated, it gives CASSLGGLPGGTDTQYF.

The V call is TRBV7-9, the J call TRBJ1-4, with D maybe TRBD1 (5 bases). The germline V and J ends were trimmed by 5 bases and 3 bases, with 10 bases remaining between them. CDR1 and CDR2 (germline): SEHNR, FQNEAQ (reference sequence). This CDR3 comprises 14 residues. DNA of the CDR3: TGTGCCAGCAGCCCAGGGATTTCTAATGAAAAACTGTTTTTT. Encoded protein: CASSPGISNEKLFF.

The chain has TRBV19 and TRBJ1-2, with 7 bases identical to TRBD1. There are 15 residues in the CDR3. Germline-derived CDR1 and CDR2 are LNHDA and SQIVND (reference sequence). The junction had 6 bases not matched to a gene; V was cut back by 4 bases and J by 1 base. The CDR3 sequence is CASSTTGYNNYGYTF. The CDR3 region has the DNA TGTGCCAGTAGTACGACAGGGTATAATAACTATGGCTACACCTTC.

The chain employs TRBV14 and TRBJ2-7; TRBD1 agrees at 10 bases. Losses at the gene ends were 4 bases for V and 2 bases for J; bases not matched to a gene: 5. Per the germline V gene, CDR1 is SGHDN and CDR2 is FVKESK. The length of the CDR3 is 15 residues. This CDR3 is CASSRRGTGAYEQYF. The DNA for the CDR3 is TGTGCCAGCAGCCGAAGGGGGACAGGGGCCTACGAGCAGTACTTC.